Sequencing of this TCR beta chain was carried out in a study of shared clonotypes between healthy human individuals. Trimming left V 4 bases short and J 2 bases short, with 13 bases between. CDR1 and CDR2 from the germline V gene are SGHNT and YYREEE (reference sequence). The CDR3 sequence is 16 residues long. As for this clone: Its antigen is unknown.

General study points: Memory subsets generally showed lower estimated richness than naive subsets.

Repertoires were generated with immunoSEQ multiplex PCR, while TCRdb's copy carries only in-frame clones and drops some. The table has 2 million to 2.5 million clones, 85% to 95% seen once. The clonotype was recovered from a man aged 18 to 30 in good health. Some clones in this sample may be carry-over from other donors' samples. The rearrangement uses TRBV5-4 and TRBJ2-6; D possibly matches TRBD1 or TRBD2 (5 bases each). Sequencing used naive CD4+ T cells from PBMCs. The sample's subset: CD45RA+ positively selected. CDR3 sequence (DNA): TGTGCCAGCAGCCCGGGGCTACCCCCTGGGGCCAACGTCCTGACTTTC. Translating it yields CASSPGLPPGANVLTF.